The 32 T cell receptor beta chains given below trace back to one sample, sequenced in a study of cytomegalovirus exposure and HLA in healthy donors. In the PCR, 60 Vbeta and 13 Jbeta primers were used. Clones were read by immunoSEQ multiplex PCR, and TCRdb kept only the in-frame ones, dropping some. The data contain around 85,000 clones, nearly 80% of them singletons. Source material: PBMCs. These receptors all come from a woman aged 50 to 60 in good health and CMV-seropositive.

This chain links TRBV4-2 with TRBJ2-2, with TRBD2 identical over 8 bases. Trimming at V came to 0 bases and at J to 1 base, leaving 4 bases not matched to a gene. Germline CDR1 LGHNA, CDR2 YNFKEQ. The CDR3 is 17 amino acids. As DNA, the CDR3 is TGTGCCAGCAGCCAAGATATTGCGGGGGGGAACACCGGGGAGCTGTTTTTT. It codes for CASSQDIAGGNTGELFF.

The chain links TRBV18 to TRBJ2-7; 15 bases are shared with TRBD2. The CDR3 has 16 residues. Trimming at V came to 3 bases and at J to 4 bases, leaving 4 bases not matched to a gene. Germline V CDR1 and CDR2: KGHSH, LQKENI. CDR3 amino acids: CASSPPGLAGGYEQYV. CDR3 sequence (DNA): TGTGCCAGCTCACCCCCGGGACTAGCGGGAGGATACGAGCAGTACGTC.

V gene TRBV2 combines with J gene TRBJ1-4; D possibly corresponds to TRBD1 (5 bases). Between the trimmed V and J ends, which lost 3 bases and 11 bases, there was a span of 7 bases. Looked up from germline, CDR1 is SNHLY and CDR2 is FYNNEI. The CDR3 extends over 11 amino acids. CDR3 protein: CASSESGKLFF. Written as DNA, the CDR3 is TGTGCCAGCAGTGAGTCAGGGAAACTGTTTTTT. The full variable domain, its missing parts supplied by reference TRBV2 and TRBJ1-4, is EPEVTQTPSHQVTQMGQEVILRCVPISNHLYFYWYRQILGQKVEFLVSFYNNEISEKSEIFDDQFSVERPDGSNFTLKIRSTKLEDSAMYFCASSESGKLFFGSGTQLSVL.

The rearrangement links TRBV12-5 to TRBJ2-7; 16 bases are shared with TRBD2. With V trimmed by 0 bases and J by 2 bases, 10 bases remained unmatched. The CDR3 runs 20 residues. Germline CDR1 reads LGHNT; CDR2 reads FRNRAP. CDR3 in amino acids: CASGLVLSGLAGGLPYEQYF. The CDR3 DNA sequence: TGTGCTAGTGGTTTGGTACTCTCGGGACTAGCGGGGGGGTTACCCTACGAGCAGTACTTC.

This chain joins TRBV2 and TRBJ2-1, with 7 bases fitting TRBD2. V was clipped by 6 bases and J by 2 bases; unmatched bases: 4. The CDR3 spans 14 residues. Looked up from germline, CDR1 is SNHLY and CDR2 is FYNNEI. For the CDR3, the DNA is TGTGCCAGCAGGCAGGCGGGGGCCTACAATGAGCAGTTCTTC. Its translation: CASRQAGAYNEQFF.

This clone was counted a few times. The chain has TRBV6-6 and TRBJ2-1; D is possibly TRBD2 (6 bases). The CDR3 is 13 amino acids. Between the trimmed V and J ends, which lost 5 bases and 8 bases, there was a span of 13 bases. The germline V gene encodes CDR1 MNHNY and CDR2 SVGAGI (reference sequence). The CDR3 protein is CASSVSAGHEQFF. The CDR3 nucleotides read TGTGCCAGCAGTGTTTCTGCGGGGCATGAGCAGTTCTTC.

This clone was recorded a few times. The V and J genes are TRBV5-8 and TRBJ2-3; 8 positions match TRBD1. CDR1 and CDR2 (germline): SGHTS, YDEGEE. Losses at the gene ends were 4 bases for V and 3 bases for J; bases not matched to a gene: 7. The CDR3 contains 15 residues. Here the CDR3 DNA reads TGTGCCAGCAGCCCTGGGACAGGTATAACAGATACGCAGTATTTT. It encodes CASSPGTGITDTQYF.

The V gene is TRBV5-1, the J gene TRBJ2-2, with D possibly being TRBD2 (6 bases). Trimming removed 3 bases from V and 8 bases from J, with 14 bases in between. Germline CDR1 SGHRS, CDR2 YFSETQ. CDR3 length equals 14 residues. The CDR3 bases are TGCGCCAGCAGCTCTGCGGGACGGCCAGGGGAGCTGTTTTTT. Protein: CASSSAGRPGELFF.

This chain links TRBV13 with TRBJ2-1, with 12 bases aligning to TRBD2. Germline CDR1 and CDR2: PRHDT and FYEKMQ (reference sequence). The CDR3 has 18 residues. V lost 4 bases and J lost 2; bases outside the gene matches: 9. The DNA of the CDR3 is TGTGCCAGCAGCTCTCCCGGACTAGCGGGGCCGACCTACAATGAGCAGTTCTTC. It specifies CASSSPGLAGPTYNEQFF.

In this sample, this clone turned up a few times. The J gene is TRBJ1-1, the V gene TRBV25-1; TRBD1 aligns across 8 bases. V trimming: 1 base; J trimming: 8 bases; junction bases outside the gene matches: 18. The CDR3 extends over 18 amino acids. The germline gives CDR1 MGHDK, CDR2 SYGVNS. The CDR3 coding sequence is TGTGCCAGCAGTGAATCGAGGACAGGGAAGGACGGTTTTGGGGAAGCTTTCTTT. As protein: CASSESRTGKDGFGEAFF.

The J gene is TRBJ2-1, the V gene TRBV7-2; 8 nucleotides agree with TRBD1. This CDR3 contains 14 residues. V was clipped by 4 bases and J by 7 bases; unmatched bases: 6. CDR1 is SGHTA and CDR2 is FQGNSA in the germline V gene. The DNA for the CDR3 is TGTGCCAGCAGCTCCCGGACAGGGCAGAATGAGCAGTTCTTC. Its translation: CASSSRTGQNEQFF.

This clone is a singleton in its sample. V usage is TRBV7-8 and J usage is TRBJ1-1; the match to TRBD1 covers 8 bases. From germline, CDR1 is SGHVS and CDR2 FQNEAQ. CDR3 size: 16 residues. V was clipped by 4 bases and J by 1 base; unmatched bases: 8. The CDR3 region has the DNA TGTGCCAGCAGCTCCTTGGGACAGGACCGGAACACTGAAGCTTTCTTT. Encoded protein: CASSSLGQDRNTEAFF.

The V and J genes are TRBV5-8 and TRBJ1-2, with TRBD1 matching over 9 bases. The CDR3 runs 14 residues. The junction had 8 bases not matched to a gene; V was cut back by 3 bases and J by 8 bases. Germline CDR1 is SGHTS and CDR2 is YDEGEE. CDR3 region: CASSSDRGRRGYTF. In nucleotides, the CDR3 is TGTGCCAGCAGCTCGGACAGGGGCCGGAGAGGCTACACCTTC.

This chain connects TRBV6-1 to TRBJ1-1, with 7 bases identical to TRBD1. The CDR3 length is 14 residues. After removal of 11 bases from V and 3 bases from J, the junction contained 12 bases not matched to a gene. The V gene's germline CDR1 is MNHNS and CDR2 SASEGT. CDR3 coding DNA: TGTGCCGCAGGGGGTGAAGAGGGGTACACTGAAGCTTTCTTT. Protein: CAAGGEEGYTEAFF.

The chain is built from TRBV15 and TRBJ2-1; D might be TRBD2 (7 bases). V was cut by 3 bases and J by 6 bases, with 15 bases left in between. CDR1 and CDR2 from the germline V gene are LNHNV and YYDKDF (reference sequence). This CDR3 region has 15 residues. The CDR3 DNA reads as TGTGCCACCAGCAGGGGAGGGGGGATTGGCAATGAGCAGTTCTTC. This gives the protein CATSRGGGIGNEQFF.

The CDR3 is CASSPPTNARAGETQYF. The CDR3 region has the DNA TGCGCCAGCAGCCCCCCCACTAACGCCAGGGCTGGGGAGACCCAGTACTTC. V usage is TRBV5-1 and J usage is TRBJ2-5; a weak D match, TRBD1 (5 bases). Trimming removed 4 bases from V and 5 bases from J, with 24 bases in between. The germline gives CDR1 SGHRS, CDR2 YFSETQ. CDR3 size: 17 residues. Full variable domain (remainder filled in from reference TRBV5-1 and TRBJ2-5): KAGVTQTPRYLIKTRGQQVTLSCSPISGHRSVSWYQQTPGQGLQFLFEYFSETQRNKGNFPGRFSGRQFSNSRSEMNVSTLELGDSALYLCASSPPTNARAGETQYFGPGTRLLVL.

The CDR3 bases are TGCAGTGCTAGAGATCTCGGTGAAGCTTTCTTT. Translated, it gives CSARDLGEAFF. This chain joins TRBV20-1 and TRBJ1-1; no clear D gene. CDR1 is DFQATT and CDR2 is SNEGSKA in the germline V gene (reference sequence). The V and J ends lost 0 bases and 7 bases respectively, with 6 bases between them. The CDR3 sequence is 11 residues long.

This clone appeared once. The chain links TRBV21-1 to TRBJ2-7; the DNA was not compared with TRBD1, the D call given in the table. TRBV21-1 is a pseudogene. The CDR3 covers 14 residues. CDR3 residues: CASSKAGQGHEQYV. DNA for the CDR3: TGTGCCAGCAGCAAAGCGGGACAGGGCCACGAGCAGTACGTC.

This clone was seen once. The rearrangement joins TRBV2 to TRBJ1-1; D uncertain. Germline values: CDR1 SNHLY, CDR2 FYNNEI. The V end was cut by 3 bases, the J end by 7 bases, with 12 bases between. The CDR3 is 13 amino acids. The CDR3 spells CASSDGSSREAFF. The CDR3 nucleotides read TGTGCCAGCAGTGATGGCTCTTCCCGTGAAGCTTTCTTT. Using reference TRBV2 and TRBJ1-1 for the parts outside the CDR3, the full variable domain is EPEVTQTPSHQVTQMGQEVILRCVPISNHLYFYWYRQILGQKVEFLVSFYNNEISEKSEIFDDQFSVERPDGSNFTLKIRSTKLEDSAMYFCASSDGSSREAFFGQGTRLTVV.

This clone was picked up one time. This rearrangement joins TRBV2 to TRBJ2-7; D may be TRBD2 (6 bases). This CDR3 is 13 amino acids long. V shed 6 bases and J shed 4 bases, with 13 bases lying between them. Germline CDR1 reads SNHLY; CDR2 reads FYNNEI. The CDR3 sequence: CASRDYGIYEQYV. The CDR3 nucleotides are TGTGCCAGCAGGGACTATGGAATTTACGAGCAGTACGTC.

The chain links TRBV6-6 to TRBJ1-2, with 10 bases aligning to TRBD1. The CDR3 loop spans 15 amino acids. Germline loops: CDR1 MNHNY, CDR2 SVGAGI (reference sequence). V lost 5 bases, J lost 0 bases, and 3 bases stayed unmatched. The CDR3 sequence: CASSDRGRTNYGYTF. The CDR3 DNA sequence: TGTGCCAGCAGTGACAGGGGGCGTACTAACTATGGCTACACCTTC.

The gene calls are TRBV5-6 and TRBJ2-5; D may be TRBD2 (6 bases). The length of the CDR3 is 16 residues. Germline V lookup: CDR1 SGHDT, CDR2 YYEEEE. Trimming stripped 0 bases from V and 5 bases from J, with 17 bases between. The CDR3 reads CASSLVLAGGKETQYF. The CDR3, as DNA: TGTGCCAGCAGCTTGGTACTAGCCGGAGGGAAGGAGACCCAGTACTTC.

V usage is TRBV5-1 and J usage is TRBJ2-7, with 8 bases that match TRBD1. Germline V CDR1 and CDR2: SGHRS, YFSETQ. The V and J ends lost 2 bases and 5 bases, in that order; junction bases with no gene match: 6. This CDR3 region has 14 residues. In nucleotides, the CDR3 is TGCGCCAGCAGCTTCGGGCAGGGGGCTGACGAGCAGTACGTC. It yields the protein CASSFGQGADEQYV.

The V call is TRBV7-3, the J call TRBJ2-1, with a weak D call TRBD2 (6 bases). Germline V gene data show CDR1 as SGHTA and CDR2 as FQGTGA. This CDR3 region has 16 residues. The V and J ends lost 4 bases and 4 bases respectively, with 17 bases between them. The DNA for the CDR3 is TGTGCCAGCAGCTCCCCGGCGGGGTCGGGGTACAATGAGCAGTTCTTC. This sequence encodes CASSSPAGSGYNEQFF.

This chain uses TRBV29-1 with TRBJ1-1; D remains unclear. Looked up from germline, CDR1 is SQVTM and CDR2 is ANQGSEA. The CDR3 consists of 12 residues. The CDR3 spells CAGKQGNTEAFF. The CDR3 DNA reads as TGCGCCGGGAAACAAGGGAACACTGAAGCTTTCTTT.

The chain joins TRBV11-2 to TRBJ2-6; D not resolved. Trimming cost V 2 bases and J 4 bases, with 18 bases left between them. Germline lookup yields CDR1 SGHAT and CDR2 FQNNGV. CDR3 length equals 18 residues. CDR3 region: CASSLPRWQAVGANVLTF. The CDR3 bases are TGTGCCAGCAGCTTACCAAGGTGGCAGGCTGTGGGGGCCAACGTCCTGACTTTC.

The chain recombines TRBV19 with TRBJ2-3, with TRBD2 identical over 7 bases. Germline lookup yields CDR1 LNHDA and CDR2 SQIVND (reference sequence). The CDR3 length is 16 residues. Losses at the gene ends were 4 bases for V and 0 bases for J; bases not matched to a gene: 7. The chain's CDR3 is CASSTLLAASTDTQYF. The CDR3 DNA reads as TGTGCCAGTAGTACACTCCTAGCGGCTAGCACAGATACGCAGTATTTT.

The chain has TRBV13 and TRBJ1-2; a weak D match, TRBD1 (5 bases). Germline V gives CDR1 PRHDT, CDR2 FYEKMQ (reference sequence). Trimming shortened V by 8 bases and J by 5 bases, and 18 bases separated the two germline ends. CDR3 length equals 14 residues. The CDR3 DNA reads TGTGCCAGCTGCGTGGGGGGTTGTCGGTATGGCTACACCTTC. Translating it yields CASCVGGCRYGYTF.

The V call is TRBV6-1, the J call TRBJ1-1, with 9 nucleotides matching TRBD1. With V trimmed by 6 bases and J by 9 bases, 5 bases remained unmatched. CDR3 length: 12 residues. CDR1 is MNHNS, CDR2 SASEGT, per germline. The CDR3: CASSPGTGKAFF. CDR3 DNA sequence: TGTGCCAGCAGCCCAGGGACAGGGAAAGCTTTCTTT.

This clone has only a few counts. J is TRBJ2-2 and V is TRBV7-9; 11 positions agree with TRBD1. The CDR3 totals 15 residues. The germline V gene has CDR1 SEHNR and CDR2 FQNEAQ (reference sequence). J gave up 7 bases and V 6 bases, and 7 bases lay outside the gene matches. This chain's CDR3 is CASRDGQGAVGELFF. The CDR3 DNA follows: TGTGCCAGCAGGGACGGACAGGGGGCTGTCGGGGAGCTGTTTTTT.

The V gene is TRBV5-1, the J gene TRBJ2-1; the match to TRBD1 covers 10 bases. Germline assignment: CDR1 SGHRS and CDR2 YFSETQ. The CDR3 covers 15 residues. The V and J ends lost 2 bases and 5 bases, in that order; junction bases with no gene match: 4. The DNA of the CDR3 is TGCGCCAGCAGCTTTTTCGGGACAGGGGACAATGAGCAGTTCTTC. Amino acid sequence: CASSFFGTGDNEQFF.

The V and J genes are TRBV4-2 and TRBJ1-1; TRBD1 might be the D (6 bases). The CDR3 runs to 17 residues. V lost 4 bases, J lost 0 bases, and 18 bases lay in between. Germline V gene data show CDR1 as LGHNA and CDR2 as YNFKEQ. DNA of the CDR3: TGTGCCAGCAGCCTCAGGACAGCTTTCGAAATGAACACTGAAGCTTTCTTT. Translated: CASSLRTAFEMNTEAFF.